This passage covers 27 T cell receptor beta chains from one sample sequenced in a study of regulatory T cells in long-lasting Graves disease. The sample's time point: persistent/refractory GD, antithyroid drugs over 5 years with positive TRAb. Scientists built the TCR library using RNA that was extracted from PBMCs. Assembly of TCR beta libraries relied on iRepertoire HTBI primers together with Arm-PCR of CDR3 regions. One entry per CDR3 protein results from TCRdb running MiXCR on the multiplex PCR reads. Of under 350,000 distinct CDR3 sequences listed, under 25% are singletons. The sequences come from peripheral blood mononuclear cells (PBMCs), collected when the disease was refractory, from a patient treated with antithyroid drugs. The receptor source for this set is a female donor with Graves disease.

The chain couples TRBV15 to TRBJ2-5, with unresolved D. CDR1 and CDR2 from the germline V gene are LNHNV and YYDKDF (reference sequence). The length of the CDR3 is 14 residues. V was trimmed by 1 base and J by 2 bases, leaving 8 bases between them. The CDR3 spells CATSRATAQETQYF. CDR3 DNA: TGTGCCACCAGCAGAGCAACAGCGCAAGAGACCCAGTACTTC.

This clonotype was observed at least ten times. V usage is TRBV2 and J usage is TRBJ1-2, with D possibly matching TRBD1 (6 bases). Per the germline V gene, CDR1 is SNHLY and CDR2 is FYNNEI. The CDR3 covers 14 residues. The germline V and J ends were trimmed by 6 bases and 0 bases, with 11 bases remaining between them. The CDR3 is CASRGDTTNYGYTF. CDR3 in DNA: TGTGCCAGCAGGGGGGACACTACTAACTATGGCTACACCTTC. The whole variable domain, filled in from reference TRBV2 and TRBJ1-2, reads EPEVTQTPSHQVTQMGQEVILRCVPISNHLYFYWYRQILGQKVEFLVSFYNNEISEKSEIFDDQFSVERPDGSNFTLKIRSTKLEDSAMYFCASRGDTTNYGYTFGSGTRLTVV.

This clonotype appeared many times. The chain links TRBV12-3 or TRBV12-4 to TRBJ1-1, with 7 bases that match TRBD1. The CDR3 is 13 residues long. V lost 6 bases to trimming and J lost 7 bases; unmatched junction nucleotides: 8. CDR3 loop: CASSPGTDREAFF. The CDR3 DNA follows: TGTGCCAGCAGCCCCGGGACAGACCGTGAAGCTTTCTTT.

The rearrangement links TRBV2 to TRBJ2-2; 9 nucleotides align to TRBD1. CDR3 length: 15 residues. Germline CDR1 reads SNHLY; CDR2 reads FYNNEI. V dropped 4 bases and J dropped 5; count of bases not matched to a gene: 5. In DNA form, the CDR3 reads TGTGCCAGCAGTGTCCGGACAGGGGAAACCGGGGAGCTGTTTTTT. Protein product: CASSVRTGETGELFF.

Concerning this clonotype itself: A read error is possible here, since a much larger clone lies one base away. V gene TRBV3-1 combines with J gene TRBJ1-2; D unclear. Germline CDR1 LGHDT, CDR2 YNNKEL (reference sequence). The CDR3 has 13 amino acids. Trimming removed 1 base at V and 4 bases at J, with 7 bases between. The CDR3 DNA reads as TGTGCCAGCAGCCAAGTTGGACTCTATGGCTACACCTTC. This sequence encodes CASSQVGLYGYTF.

The gene calls are TRBV4-3 and TRBJ2-2; 7 positions match TRBD1. There are 14 residues in the CDR3. Trimming at V came to 6 bases and at J to 3 bases, leaving 4 bases not matched to a gene. Germline V gene sequence: CDR1 LGHNA, CDR2 YSLEER. The CDR3 nucleotides read TGCGCCAGCAGTCACAGGGGTCACACCGGGGAGCTGTTTTTT. It yields the protein CASSHRGHTGELFF.

This sequence joins TRBV19 and TRBJ2-7, with D tentatively TRBD2 (5 bases). Deletions cut 6 bases from V and 1 base from J, with 16 bases between. CDR3 length: 15 amino acids. The germline V gene encodes CDR1 LNHDA and CDR2 SQIVND (reference sequence). Here the CDR3 reads CASSHPSPGSYEQYF. CDR3 bases: TGTGCCAGTAGCCACCCGTCTCCGGGGTCCTACGAGCAGTACTTC.

At least ten counts were recorded for this clonotype. The chain couples TRBV29-1 to TRBJ2-5; possibly TRBD2 for D (6 bases). Germline CDR1 reads SQVTM; CDR2 reads ANQGSEA. Between the trimmed V and J ends, which lost 3 bases and 5 bases, there was a span of 13 bases. The length of the CDR3 is 13 residues. CDR3 coding DNA: TGCAGCGTTGAGGTGACGGGGGTCGAGACCCAGTACTTC. Translation: CSVEVTGVETQYF.

The genes are TRBV6-1 and TRBJ2-7; 8 bases fit TRBD1. The germline V gene encodes CDR1 MNHNS and CDR2 SASEGT. The length of the CDR3 is 11 residues. V shed 6 bases and J 6 bases; nucleotides not matched to a gene: 1. CDR3 region: CASRTGAEQYF. The CDR3 DNA reads as TGTGCCAGCAGGACAGGGGCCGAGCAGTACTTC.

The chain couples TRBV20-1 to TRBJ1-5; perhaps TRBD1 as D (5 bases). Germline V gene sequence: CDR1 DFQATT, CDR2 SNEGSKA (reference sequence). The CDR3 is made up of 12 amino acids. CDR3 DNA: TGCAGCGTAGGGGACTCGGGGCAGCCCCAGCATTTT. It is translated as CSVGDSGQPQHF.

This clonotype was found many times. The chain uses TRBV28 and TRBJ1-2; 7 nucleotides match TRBD1. CDR1 is MDHEN, CDR2 SYDVKM, per germline. V lost 7 bases to trimming and J lost 5 bases; unmatched junction nucleotides: 10. This CDR3 comprises 14 residues. The CDR3 here is CASTRQGLSYGYTF. The DNA of the CDR3 is TGTGCCAGCACGCGACAGGGTCTATCATATGGCTACACCTTC.

Only one count was recorded for this clonotype. This may arise from a read error, as a much more abundant clone is one base away. This CDR3 is missing its conserved last phenylalanine or tryptophan, likely due to a read error. The chain couples TRBV20-1 to TRBJ2-7, with 9 bases identical to TRBD1. Trimming at V came to 1 base and at J to 2 bases, leaving 3 bases not matched to a gene. CDR3 length equals 14 residues. Germline lookup yields CDR1 DFQATT and CDR2 SNEGSKA (reference sequence). CDR3 residues: CSARVRTGAYEQYS. As DNA, the CDR3 is TGCAGTGCTAGAGTCAGGACAGGGGCCTACGAGCAGTACTCC.

This clonotype occurred many times. The chain uses TRBV20-1 and TRBJ2-7, with D perhaps matching TRBD1 or TRBD2 (5 bases each). Germline V gene lookup returns CDR1 DFQATT and CDR2 SNEGSKA (reference sequence). This CDR3 has 14 residues. The V end was cut by 4 bases, the J end by 7 bases, with 20 bases between. CDR3 bases: TGCAGTGCTAAAAGGGGACGATCAATGTGGGAGCAGTACTTC. It is translated as CSAKRGRSMWEQYF.

The chain combines TRBV7-9 with TRBJ2-5, with D maybe TRBD1 (7 bases). The CDR3 has 17 residues. V lost 3 bases, J lost 4 bases, and 21 bases lay in between. Germline V CDR1 and CDR2: SEHNR, FQNEAQ (reference sequence). The CDR3 DNA is TGTGCCAGCAGCTTCTACATGGAGGGGGCGCGTGGAGAGACCCAGTACTTC. This sequence encodes CASSFYMEGARGETQYF.

The V gene is TRBV20-1, the J gene TRBJ1-3, with D unclear. V gave up 5 bases and J gave up 0 bases, with 5 bases separating them. The CDR3 has 12 amino acids. Germline CDR1 is DFQATT and CDR2 is SNEGSKA (reference sequence). The DNA of the CDR3 is TGCAGTGCTGCGCTCTCTGGAAACACCATATATTTT. It specifies CSAALSGNTIYF.

This clonotype occurred many times. The rearrangement links TRBV2 to TRBJ1-1, with D unresolved. This CDR3 has 14 amino acids. V shed 3 bases and J shed 0 bases, with 8 bases lying between them. Germline V CDR1 and CDR2: SNHLY, FYNNEI. For the CDR3, the DNA is TGTGCCAGCAGTGATCGGGAAATGAACACTGAAGCTTTCTTT. The encoded protein is CASSDREMNTEAFF. Full variable domain (remainder filled in from reference TRBV2 and TRBJ1-1): EPEVTQTPSHQVTQMGQEVILRCVPISNHLYFYWYRQILGQKVEFLVSFYNNEISEKSEIFDDQFSVERPDGSNFTLKIRSTKLEDSAMYFCASSDREMNTEAFFGQGTRLTVV.

This clonotype was seen many times. The V and J genes are TRBV18 and TRBJ1-2, with D unresolved. The germline gives CDR1 KGHSH, CDR2 LQKENI. V lost 0 bases to trimming and J lost 0 bases, with 8 bases between them. This CDR3 spans 15 amino acids. CDR3 coding DNA: TGTGCCAGCTCACCACCGGCCGGTGCTAACTATGGCTACACCTTC. The encoded protein is CASSPPAGANYGYTF. The variable domain in full, with the rest retrieved from reference TRBV18 and TRBJ1-2, is NAGVMQNPRHLVRRRGQEARLRCSPMKGHSHVYWYRQLPEEGLKFMVYLQKENIIDESGMPKERFSAEFPKEGPSILRIQQVVRGDSAAYFCASSPPAGANYGYTFGSGTRLTVV.

This clonotype appeared many times. V usage is TRBV20-1 and J usage is TRBJ2-7, with TRBD2 matching 10 bases. The CDR3 contains 13 residues. The junction had 5 bases not matched to a gene; V was cut back by 3 bases and J by 6 bases. Germline CDR1 and CDR2: DFQATT and SNEGSKA (reference sequence). The CDR3 DNA follows: TGCAGTGCTAGGAGCGGGAGGGCCGGCGAGCAGTACTTC. Protein: CSARSGRAGEQYF.

This clonotype was observed once. A much larger clone differs by one base, so this may be a read error. V gene TRBV12-3 or TRBV12-4 combines with J gene TRBJ1-3; the D gene is possibly TRBD1 (5 bases). This CDR3 comprises 14 residues. As DNA, the CDR3 is TGTGCCAGCAGTTTAGGGACAACTGGAAACACCGTATATTTT. Translation gives CASSLGTTGNTVYF.

This clonotype has just a few counts. The chain combines TRBV27 with TRBJ1-2; D remains ambiguous. The germline gives CDR1 MNHEY, CDR2 SMNVEV (reference sequence). The CDR3 has 15 amino acids. Trimming removed 2 bases from V and 7 bases from J, with 17 bases in between. CDR3 amino acids: CASSLSLGGGGGYTF. CDR3 sequence (DNA): TGTGCCAGCAGTTTAAGTTTAGGTGGAGGTGGTGGCTACACCTTC.

Many counts were recorded for this clonotype. This rearrangement joins TRBV10-3 to TRBJ2-1; the D is unclear. V gave up 0 bases and J gave up 0 bases, with 9 bases separating them. The germline CDR1 and CDR2 sequences are ENHRY and SYGVKD. The CDR3 has 16 residues. CDR3 nucleotides: TGTGCCATCAGTGAGTCAGTTTTAAGCTCCTACAATGAGCAGTTCTTC. This encodes CAISESVLSSYNEQFF.

This clonotype showed up just a few times. The chain has TRBV20-1 and TRBJ2-5; 9 bases are a match to TRBD1. CDR3 size: 15 residues. Germline assignment: CDR1 DFQATT and CDR2 SNEGSKA (reference sequence). J gave up 3 bases and V 0 bases, and 5 bases lay outside the gene matches. DNA for the CDR3: TGCAGTGCTAGAGATTGGGGGACAGGGAAAGAGACCCAGTACTTC. Translation gives CSARDWGTGKETQYF.

This clonotype has only a few counts. The chain has TRBV20-1 and TRBJ1-6, with D hard to call. The V and J ends lost 7 bases and 5 bases respectively, with 15 bases between them. CDR1 is DFQATT, CDR2 SNEGSKA, per germline (reference sequence). This CDR3 comprises 14 residues. This CDR3 is CSVSTRGDNSPLHF. Here the CDR3 DNA reads TGCAGTGTTAGTACCCGGGGAGATAATTCACCCCTCCACTTT.

This clonotype was recorded many times. The V and J genes are TRBV6-2 or TRBV6-3 and TRBJ2-5; unclear D gene. The CDR3 has 15 residues. Looked up from germline, CDR1 is MNHEY and CDR2 is SVGEGT. V was pared by 0 bases and J by 5 bases, with 13 bases between. CDR3 region: CASSYSISTLETQYF. In DNA, the CDR3 is TGTGCCAGCAGTTACTCGATTTCCACGTTGGAGACCCAGTACTTC.

This clonotype was recorded many times. The chain couples TRBV2 to TRBJ2-5, with 12 bases lining up with TRBD2. CDR3 length: 16 amino acids. The germline V gene encodes CDR1 SNHLY and CDR2 FYNNEI. V gave up 5 bases and J gave up 4 bases; unmatched junction bases: 8. The CDR3 region has the DNA TGTGCCAGCAGTAGACTAGCGGGAGCTGGTGGAGAGACCCAGTACTTC. It translates to CASSRLAGAGGETQYF.

This clonotype was counted between two and nine times. The J gene is TRBJ2-4, the V gene TRBV6-1; 7 bases agree with TRBD1. The CDR3 extends over 14 amino acids. Per germline, CDR1 MNHNS and CDR2 SASEGT. J was trimmed by 8 bases and V by 6 bases; bases with no gene match: 10. The CDR3 sequence is CASRTDRAIDIQYF. CDR3 bases: TGTGCCAGCAGGACCGACAGGGCCATCGACATTCAGTACTTC.

This clonotype was seen a handful of times. The V and J genes are TRBV28 and TRBJ2-1; TRBD2 is a possible D gene (6 bases). Looked up from germline, CDR1 is MDHEN and CDR2 is SYDVKM. The CDR3 loop spans 12 amino acids. The germline V and J ends were trimmed by 5 bases and 9 bases, with 11 bases remaining between them. The CDR3 protein is CASSPSTSEQFF. The CDR3 nucleotides read TGTGCCAGCAGTCCCTCGACTAGTGAGCAGTTCTTC. Together with reference TRBV28 and TRBJ2-1, the CDR3 gives the full variable domain: DVKVTQSSRYLVKRTGEKVFLECVQDMDHENMFWYRQDPGLGLRLIYFSYDVKMKEKGDIPEGYSVSREKKERFSLILESASTNQTSMYLCASSPSTSEQFFGPGTRLTVL.